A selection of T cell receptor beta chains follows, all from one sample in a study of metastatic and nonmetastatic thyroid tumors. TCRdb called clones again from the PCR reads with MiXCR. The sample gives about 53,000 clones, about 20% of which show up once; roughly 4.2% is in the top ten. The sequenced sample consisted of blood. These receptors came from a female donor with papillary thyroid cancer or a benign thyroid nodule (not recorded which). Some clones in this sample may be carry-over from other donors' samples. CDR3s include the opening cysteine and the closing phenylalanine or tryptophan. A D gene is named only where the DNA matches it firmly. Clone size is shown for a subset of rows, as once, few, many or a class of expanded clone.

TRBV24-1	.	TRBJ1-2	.	TGTGCCACCAGTGATCCATTGCACAGGTGTCTTGGCTACACCTTC	CATSDPLHRCLGYTF
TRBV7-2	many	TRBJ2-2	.	TGTGCCAGCAGCTCCGGACCATACACCGGGGAGCTGTTTTTT	CASSSGPYTGELFF
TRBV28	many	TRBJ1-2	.	TGTGCCAGCAGTTCCCACCGGGGGTACACCTTC	CASSSHRGYTF
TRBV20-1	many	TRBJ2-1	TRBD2	TGCAGTGCTAGAGACTTCCTAGCGGGGTACAATGAGCAGTTCTTC	CSARDFLAGYNEQFF
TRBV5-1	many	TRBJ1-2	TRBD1	TGCGCCAGCAGCTTGGGAGGGGGCAGCGGCGGAGGCTGCACCTTC	CASSLGGGSGGGCTF
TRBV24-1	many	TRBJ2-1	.	TGTGCCACCAGTGATCGGTCCTTTGGGAATGAGCAGTTCTTC	CATSDRSFGNEQFF
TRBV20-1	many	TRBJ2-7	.	TGCAGTGCTAGAGACGAGGGCCTGTACGAGCAGTACTTC	CSARDEGLYEQYF
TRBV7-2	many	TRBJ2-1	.	TGTGCCAGCAGCCCGGGATGGGCGGATGAGCAGTTCTTC	CASSPGWADEQFF
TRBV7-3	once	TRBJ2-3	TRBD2	TGTGCCAGCAGCGGAGGTACTAGCGATGATACGCAGTATTTT	CASSGGTSDDTQYF
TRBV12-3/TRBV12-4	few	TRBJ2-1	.	TGTGCCAGCATCTACCTGTCAGTGGGCTACAATGAGCAGTTCTTC	CASIYLSVGYNEQFF
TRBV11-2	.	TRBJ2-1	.	TGTGCCAGCAGCTTAGGTCTAGCGTCCTACAATGAGCAGTTTTTC	CASSLGLASYNEQFF
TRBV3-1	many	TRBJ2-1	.	TGTGCCAGCAGCCAAGATGAATTAGGACGGCGAAATGAGCAGTTCTTC	CASSQDELGRRNEQFF
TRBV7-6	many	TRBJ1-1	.	TGTGCCAGCAGTTTGCGGACGGTGAACACTGAAGCTTTCTTT	CASSLRTVNTEAFF
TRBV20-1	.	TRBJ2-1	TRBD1	TGCAGTGCAGATGGACAGGTAGGTTCCTACAATGAGCAGTTCTTC	CSADGQVGSYNEQFF
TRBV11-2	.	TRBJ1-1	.	TGTGCCAGCAGCCCGTTGGACAGTCGGAACACTGAAGCTTTCTTT	CASSPLDSRNTEAFF
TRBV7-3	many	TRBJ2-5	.	TGTGCCAGCAGACAGGCCGGGACCGGCGTGGAGACCCAGTACTTC	CASRQAGTGVETQYF
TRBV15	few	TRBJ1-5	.	TGTGCCACCAGTAAGGGGACCCATCAGCCCCAGCATTTT	CATSKGTHQPQHF
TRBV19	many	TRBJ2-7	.	TGTGCCAGTAGTATCTCGGACGGTTACGAGCAGTACTTC	CASSISDGYEQYF
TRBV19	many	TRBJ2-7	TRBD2	TGTGCCAGTAGTCCCGGGACTATCTCCTACGAGCAGTACTTC	CASSPGTISYEQYF
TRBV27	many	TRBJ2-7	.	TGTGCCAGCAGCTCTTTAACGGGACGCACCTACGAGCAGTACTTC	CASSSLTGRTYEQYF
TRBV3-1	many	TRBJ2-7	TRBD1	TGTGCCAGCAGCCAAATACAGGGGGCTAAGTACGAGCAGTACTTC	CASSQIQGAKYEQYF
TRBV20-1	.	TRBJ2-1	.	TGCAGGGCGCCTGACTCCTACTCTTACAATGAGCAGTTCTTC	CRAPDSYSYNEQFF
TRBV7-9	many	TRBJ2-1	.	TGTGCCAGCAGCTTAGAGGGGACATACAATGAGCAGTTCTTC	CASSLEGTYNEQFF
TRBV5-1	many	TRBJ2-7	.	TGCGCCAGCAGCCCCGGCGCGCGGGCTTACTACGAGCAGTACTTC	CASSPGARAYYEQYF
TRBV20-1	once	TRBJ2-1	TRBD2	TGCAGTGCAAATAGCGGGATTAGCTCCTACAATGAGCAGTTCTTC	CSANSGISSYNEQFF
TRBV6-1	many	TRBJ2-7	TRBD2	TGTGCCAGCTCGGTAACTAGCGGGTCCTACGAGCAGTACTTC	CASSVTSGSYEQYF
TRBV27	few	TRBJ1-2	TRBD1	TGTGCCAGCAGTTACGACAGGGAGGATGGCTACGACTTC	CASSYDREDGYDF
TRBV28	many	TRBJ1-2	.	TGTGCCAGCAGCGATAGCTATGGCTACACCTTC	CASSDSYGYTF
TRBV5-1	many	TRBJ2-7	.	TGCGCCAGCAGCCCCTCACTAGTGTCCCACGAGCAGTACTTC	CASSPSLVSHEQYF
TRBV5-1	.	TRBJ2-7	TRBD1	TGCGCCAGCAGCTTGGCCTGGTCAGGGGGCGAGCACTACTTC	CASSLAWSGGEHYF
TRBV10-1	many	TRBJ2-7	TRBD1	TGCGCCAGACCCCGGACAGGGGGCTCGGTATTAAGCGGGGGAACAGGGGAGCAGTACTTC	CARPRTGGSVLSGGTGEQYF
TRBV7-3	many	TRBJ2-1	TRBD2	TGTGCCAGCAGCCCCGGGACTAGCGGGATTGGGAATGAGCAGTTCTTC	CASSPGTSGIGNEQFF
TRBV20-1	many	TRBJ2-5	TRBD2	TGCAGTGCATACCGGCAACTAGCGGGAAAGACCCAGTACTTC	CSAYRQLAGKTQYF
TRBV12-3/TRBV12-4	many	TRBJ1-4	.	TGTGCCAGTGGGACTAATGAAAAACTGTTTTTT	CASGTNEKLFF
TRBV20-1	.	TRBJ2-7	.	TGCAGTGCTAGAGATGGCGGGGCAGCGACAAACTACGAGCAGTACTTC	CSARDGGAATNYEQYF
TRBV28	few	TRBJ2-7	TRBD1	TGTGCCAGCAGTGTACAGGGGGCGGGCTACGAGCAGTACTTC	CASSVQGAGYEQYF
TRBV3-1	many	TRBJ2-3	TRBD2	TGTGCCAGCAGCCCCCAGAGAAGCGGGGTAAGCACAGATACGCAGTATTTT	CASSPQRSGVSTDTQYF
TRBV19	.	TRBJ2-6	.	TGTGCCAGTAAGCCCCCCTACTCTGGGTCCAACGTCCTGACTTTC	CASKPPYSGSNVLTF
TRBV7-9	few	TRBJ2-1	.	TGTGCCAGCAGCTTGGACCGAAATGAGCAGTTCTTC	CASSLDRNEQFF
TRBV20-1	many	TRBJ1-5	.	TGCAGTGCCTTAAAGGTCCAGGGACTATATAGCAATCAGCCCCAGCATTTT	CSALKVQGLYSNQPQHF
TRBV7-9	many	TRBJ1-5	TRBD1	TGTGCCAGCAGCTCACAGGGGACCCAGCCCCAGCATTTT	CASSSQGTQPQHF
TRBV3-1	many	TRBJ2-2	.	TGTGCCAGCAGCCTGTACACCGGGGAGCTGTTTTTT	CASSLYTGELFF
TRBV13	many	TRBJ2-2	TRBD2	TGTGCCAGCAGCAGACTAGCGGGAGTGCTCACCGGGGAGCTGTTTTTT	CASSRLAGVLTGELFF
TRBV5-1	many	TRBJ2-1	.	TGCGCCAGCAGCTTGAACGCTCAAGACAATGAGCAGTTCTTC	CASSLNAQDNEQFF
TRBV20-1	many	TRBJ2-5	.	TGCAGTGCTAGTCCCGTGCGAGAGACCCAGTACTTC	CSASPVRETQYF
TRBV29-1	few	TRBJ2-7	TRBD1	TGCAGCGTTGCTACAGGGGGTTTGTACGAGCAGTACTTC	CSVATGGLYEQYF
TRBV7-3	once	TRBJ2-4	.	TGTGCCAGCAGCTTATCTCCAGACGGGAACATTCAGTACTTC	CASSLSPDGNIQYF
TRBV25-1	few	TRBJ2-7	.	TGTGCCAGCAGGGACCCCGGGGACAACTACGAGCAGTACTTC	CASRDPGDNYEQYF
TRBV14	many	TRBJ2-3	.	TGTGCCAGCAGCCATTCTGGGGTAGATACGCAGTATTTT	CASSHSGVDTQYF
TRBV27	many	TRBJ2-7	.	TGTGCCAGCAGTTTCATTGGACTGCCGATGGAGCAGTACTTC	CASSFIGLPMEQYF
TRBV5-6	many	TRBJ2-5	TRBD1	TGTGCCAGCAGCTGGGACAGGGCAGAGACCCAGTACTTC	CASSWDRAETQYF
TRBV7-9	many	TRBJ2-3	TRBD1	TGTGCCAGCAGCCCCGGACAGGGGGTCACAGATACGCAGTATTTT	CASSPGQGVTDTQYF
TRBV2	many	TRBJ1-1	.	TGTGCCAGCAGTGCCGGCAGGGTACCCACTGAAGCTTTCTTT	CASSAGRVPTEAFF
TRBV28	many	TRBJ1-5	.	TGTGCCAGCAGAGACACAGGAAACAATCAGCCCCAGCATTTT	CASRDTGNNQPQHF
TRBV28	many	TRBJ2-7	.	TGTGCCAGCAGTTTTTCAGCCTCAGTCTCCTACGAGCAGTACTTC	CASSFSASVSYEQYF